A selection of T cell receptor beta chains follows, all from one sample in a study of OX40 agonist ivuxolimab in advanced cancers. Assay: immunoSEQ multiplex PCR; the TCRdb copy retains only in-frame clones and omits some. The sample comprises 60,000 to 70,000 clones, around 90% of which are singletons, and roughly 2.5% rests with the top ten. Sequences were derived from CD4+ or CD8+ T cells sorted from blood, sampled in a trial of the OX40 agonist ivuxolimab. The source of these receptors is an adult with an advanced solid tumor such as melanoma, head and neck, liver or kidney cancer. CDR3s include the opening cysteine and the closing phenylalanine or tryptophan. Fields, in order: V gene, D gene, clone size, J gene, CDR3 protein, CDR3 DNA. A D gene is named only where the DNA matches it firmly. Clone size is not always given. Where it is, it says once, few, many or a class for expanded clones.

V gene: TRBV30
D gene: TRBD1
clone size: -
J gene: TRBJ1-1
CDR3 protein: CAWSVPNAGTGLDTEAFF
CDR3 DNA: TGTGCCTGGAGTGTCCCTAACGCCGGGACAGGGTTGGACACTGAAGCTTTCTTT

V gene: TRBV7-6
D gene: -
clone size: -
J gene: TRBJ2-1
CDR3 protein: CASSLALSVVYNEQFF
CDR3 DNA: TGTGCCAGCAGCTTAGCGCTTTCAGTCGTCTACAATGAGCAGTTCTTC

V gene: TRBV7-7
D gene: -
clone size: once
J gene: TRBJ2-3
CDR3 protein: CASSFAGDETDTDTQYF
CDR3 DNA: TGTGCCAGCAGCTTTGCCGGCGACGAGACCGACACAGATACGCAGTATTTT

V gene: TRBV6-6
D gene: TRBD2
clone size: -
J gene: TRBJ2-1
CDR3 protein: CASSSWEGGEQFF
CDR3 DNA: TGTGCCAGCAGTTCGTGGGAGGGCGGTGAGCAGTTCTTC

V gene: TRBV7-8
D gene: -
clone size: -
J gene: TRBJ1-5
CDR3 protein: CASSLVGGSNQPQHF
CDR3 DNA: TGTGCCAGCAGCTTAGTGGGAGGAAGCAATCAGCCCCAGCATTTT

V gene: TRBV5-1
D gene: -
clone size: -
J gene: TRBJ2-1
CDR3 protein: CASSFTSRNEQFF
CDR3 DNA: TGCGCCAGCAGCTTCACTAGCAGGAATGAGCAGTTCTTC

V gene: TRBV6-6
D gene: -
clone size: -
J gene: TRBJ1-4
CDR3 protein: CASRDPGGNEKLFF
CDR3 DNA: TGTGCCAGCAGAGACCCTGGAGGCAATGAAAAACTGTTTTTT

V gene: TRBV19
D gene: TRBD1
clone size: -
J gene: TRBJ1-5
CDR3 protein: CASRTGMSNQPQHF
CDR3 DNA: TGTGCCAGTAGGACAGGGATGAGCAATCAGCCCCAGCATTTT

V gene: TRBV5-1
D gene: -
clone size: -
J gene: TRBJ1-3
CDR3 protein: CASSLASSGNTIYF
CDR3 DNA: TGTGCCAGCAGCTTGGCCAGCTCTGGAAACACCATATATTTT

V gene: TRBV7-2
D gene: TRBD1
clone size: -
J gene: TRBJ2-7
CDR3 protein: CASSWTGTGNYEQYF
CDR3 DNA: TGTGCCAGCAGCTGGACCGGGACAGGGAACTACGAGCAGTACTTC

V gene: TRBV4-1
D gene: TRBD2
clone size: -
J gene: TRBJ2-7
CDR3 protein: CASSQETSGLSSYEQYF
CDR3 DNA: TGCGCCAGCAGCCAAGAAACTAGCGGGTTGAGCTCCTACGAGCAGTACTTC

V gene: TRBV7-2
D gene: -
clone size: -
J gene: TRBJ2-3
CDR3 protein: CASTFERVTDTQYF
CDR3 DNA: TGTGCCAGCACCTTCGAGAGGGTCACAGATACGCAGTATTTT

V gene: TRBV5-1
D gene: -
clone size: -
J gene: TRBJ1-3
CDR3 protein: CASSLDTGARGNTIYF
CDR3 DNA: TGCGCCAGCAGCTTGGATACGGGGGCCAGGGGAAACACCATATATTTT

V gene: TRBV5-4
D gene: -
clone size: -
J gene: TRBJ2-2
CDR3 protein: CASSPENTGELFF
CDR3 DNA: TGTGCCAGCAGCCCCGAAAACACCGGGGAGCTGTTTTTT

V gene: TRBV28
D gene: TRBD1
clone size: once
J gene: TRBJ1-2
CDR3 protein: CASSPTGGSYGYTF
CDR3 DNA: TGTGCCAGCAGTCCAACAGGGGGCAGCTATGGCTACACCTTC

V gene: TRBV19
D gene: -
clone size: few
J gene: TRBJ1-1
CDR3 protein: CAIPLTRLGNTEAFF
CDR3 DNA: TGTGCCATCCCGCTAACTCGACTGGGGAACACTGAAGCTTTCTTT

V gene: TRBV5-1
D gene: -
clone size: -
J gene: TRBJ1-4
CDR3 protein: CASSLAAEANEKLFF
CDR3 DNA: TGCGCCAGCAGCTTGGCCGCCGAAGCTAATGAAAAACTGTTTTTT

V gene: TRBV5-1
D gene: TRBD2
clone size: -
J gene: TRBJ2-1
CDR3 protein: CASSFTGTSLNEQFF
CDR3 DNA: TGCGCCAGCAGCTTCACCGGGACTAGCTTGAATGAGCAGTTCTTC

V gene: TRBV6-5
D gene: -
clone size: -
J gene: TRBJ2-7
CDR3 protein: CASSYLGGSYEQYF
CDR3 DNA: TGTGCCAGCAGTTACTTAGGAGGCTCCTACGAGCAGTACTTC

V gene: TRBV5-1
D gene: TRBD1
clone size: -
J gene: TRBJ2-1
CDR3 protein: CASSRPRDRGEEQFF
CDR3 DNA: TGCGCCAGCAGCAGACCCCGGGACAGGGGGGAAGAGCAGTTCTTC

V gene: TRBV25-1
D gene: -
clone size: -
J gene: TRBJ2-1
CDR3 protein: CASRDNGLVHEQFF
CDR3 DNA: TGTGCCAGCAGGGACAACGGCCTCGTCCATGAGCAGTTCTTC

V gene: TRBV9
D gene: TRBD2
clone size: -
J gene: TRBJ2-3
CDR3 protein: CASSVGGGRGQDTQYF
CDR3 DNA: TGTGCCAGCAGCGTTGGGGGCGGGAGGGGGCAAGATACGCAGTATTTT

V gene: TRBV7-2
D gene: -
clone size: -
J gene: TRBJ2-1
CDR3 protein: CASSLNAGELNEQFF
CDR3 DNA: TGTGCCAGCAGCTTAAACGCAGGGGAACTCAATGAGCAGTTCTTC

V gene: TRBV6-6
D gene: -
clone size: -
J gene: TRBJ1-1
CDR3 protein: CASSKQGGGNTEAFF
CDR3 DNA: TGTGCCAGCAGTAAACAGGGCGGGGGGAACACTGAAGCTTTCTTT

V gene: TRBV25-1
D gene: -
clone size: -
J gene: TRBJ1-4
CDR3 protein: CASSGEKLFF
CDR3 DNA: TGTGCCAGCAGTGGCGAAAAACTGTTTTTT

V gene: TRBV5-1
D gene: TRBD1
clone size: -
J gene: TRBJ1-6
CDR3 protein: CASSLGQGDSPLHF
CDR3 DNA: TGCGCCAGCAGCTTGGGACAGGGGGATTCACCCCTCCACTTT

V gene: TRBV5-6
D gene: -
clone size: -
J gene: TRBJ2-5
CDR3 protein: CASSLVLSQGRETQYF
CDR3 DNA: TGTGCCAGCAGCTTGGTTCTGTCGCAGGGGAGAGAGACCCAGTACTTC

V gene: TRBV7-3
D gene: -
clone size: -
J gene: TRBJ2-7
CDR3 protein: CASSLSGVRGRWDEQYF
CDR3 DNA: TGTGCCAGCAGCTTAAGTGGCGTCCGCGGGCGGTGGGACGAGCAGTACTTC

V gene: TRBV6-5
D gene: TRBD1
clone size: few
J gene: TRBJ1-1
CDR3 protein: CASRVTGGLRTEAFF
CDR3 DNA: TGTGCCAGCAGGGTCACAGGGGGCCTTCGCACTGAAGCTTTCTTT

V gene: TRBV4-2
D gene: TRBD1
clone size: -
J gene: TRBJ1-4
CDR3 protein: CASSQGDRDSEKLFF
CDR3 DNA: TGTGCCAGCAGCCAAGGGGACAGGGACAGCGAAAAACTGTTTTTT

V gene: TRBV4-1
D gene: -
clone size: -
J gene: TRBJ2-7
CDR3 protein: CASSQDVRGEQYF
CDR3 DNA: TGCGCCAGCAGCCAAGACGTACGGGGCGAGCAGTACTTC

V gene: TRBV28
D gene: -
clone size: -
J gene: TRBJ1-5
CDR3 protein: CASSLGRWSEAQHF
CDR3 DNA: TGTGCCAGCAGTCTGGGGCGGTGGTCAGAGGCCCAGCATTTT

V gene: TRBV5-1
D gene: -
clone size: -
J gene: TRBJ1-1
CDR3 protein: CASSFTGFEAFF
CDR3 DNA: TGCGCCAGCAGTTTTACAGGGTTCGAAGCTTTCTTT

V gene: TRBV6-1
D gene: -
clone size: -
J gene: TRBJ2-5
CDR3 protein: CASSDIRHPQETQYF
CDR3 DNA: TGTGCCAGCAGTGATATTAGACACCCCCAGGAGACCCAGTACTTC

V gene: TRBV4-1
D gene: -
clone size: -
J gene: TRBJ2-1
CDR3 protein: CASSQERLTGYNEQFF
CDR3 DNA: TGCGCCAGCAGCCAAGAGCGCCTCACGGGATACAATGAGCAGTTCTTC

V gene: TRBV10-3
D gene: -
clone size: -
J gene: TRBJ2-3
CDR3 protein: CATKDVDTQYF
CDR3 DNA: TGTGCCACTAAGGATGTAGATACGCAGTATTTT

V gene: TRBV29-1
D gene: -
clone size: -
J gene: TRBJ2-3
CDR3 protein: CSVAPRSGHTQYF
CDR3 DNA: TGCAGCGTTGCGCCTAGGTCGGGCCATACGCAGTATTTT

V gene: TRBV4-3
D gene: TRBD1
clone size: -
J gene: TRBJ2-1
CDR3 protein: CASSQLVPDRGLNNEQFF
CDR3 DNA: TGCGCCAGCAGCCAGTTAGTGCCCGACAGGGGGTTAAACAATGAGCAGTTCTTC

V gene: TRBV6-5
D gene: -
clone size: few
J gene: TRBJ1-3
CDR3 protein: CASSPDRNSGNTIYF
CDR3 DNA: TGTGCCAGCAGCCCCGACAGGAACTCTGGAAACACCATATATTTT